The 13 T cell receptor beta chains below come from one sample, sequenced in a study of cytomegalovirus exposure and HLA in healthy donors. PCR primers comprised 60 Vbeta and 13 Jbeta primers. Sequencing used immunoSEQ multiplex PCR; TCRdb keeps in-frame clones, though not all of them. In the table there are some 190,000 clones, over 80% of which are singletons. Input material: PBMCs. Receptors originate from a man aged 30 to 45 in good health and CMV-seronegative.

The chain recombines TRBV29-1 with TRBJ1-1; 8 bases match TRBD1. CDR1 and CDR2 (germline): SQVTM, ANQGSEA. The CDR3 runs 12 residues. With 7 bases clipped from V and 5 bases from J, the junction kept 6 bases outside the gene matches. In DNA, the CDR3 is TGCAGCGCAACCAGGGGGCGAACTGAAGCTTTCTTT. It encodes CSATRGRTEAFF. Looking up the rest from reference TRBV29-1 and TRBJ1-1 gives the full variable domain: SAVISQKPSRDICQRGTSLTIQCQVDSQVTMMFWYRQQPGQSLTLIATANQGSEATYESGFVIDKFPISRPNLTFSTLTVSNMSPEDSSIYLCSATRGRTEAFFGQGTRLTVV.

The rearrangement joins TRBV10-1 to TRBJ2-7; the match to TRBD1 covers 7 bases. Germline V gene lookup returns CDR1 WNHNN and CDR2 SYGVQD (reference sequence). The trim removed 3 bases at V and 3 bases at J, leaving 11 bases unmatched. This CDR3 is built from 16 residues. This CDR3 is CASSDGASGQVYEQYF. CDR3 DNA sequence: TGCGCCAGCAGTGATGGAGCGAGCGGACAGGTCTACGAGCAGTACTTC.

A single count supports this clone. The chain is built from TRBV7-2 and TRBJ2-1; TRBD2 might be the D (6 bases). This CDR3 is 12 amino acids long. V lost 5 bases and J lost 8, with 10 bases in between. CDR1 is SGHTA and CDR2 is FQGNSA in the germline V gene. Here the CDR3 reads CASSQSGYEQFF. The DNA of the CDR3 is TGTGCCAGCAGCCAAAGCGGGTATGAGCAGTTCTTC.

The V gene is TRBV27, the J gene TRBJ2-1, with 11 bases fitting TRBD2. With V trimmed by 5 bases and J by 3 bases, 6 bases remained unmatched. The CDR3 loop spans 16 amino acids. Germline values: CDR1 MNHEY, CDR2 SMNVEV (reference sequence). CDR3: CASSTLAGGFYNEQFF. Here the CDR3 DNA reads TGTGCCAGCAGTACATTAGCGGGAGGGTTCTACAATGAGCAGTTCTTC.

This clone was seen only a few times. One end of the junction varies from germline; a read error may be responsible. The CDR3 loop is CASPPVQGMNTEAFF. CDR3 DNA: TGTGCCAGCCCACCGGTCCAGGGTATGAACACTGAAGCTTTCTTT. This chain uses TRBV18 with TRBJ1-1; maybe TRBD1 (5 bases). Germline-derived CDR1 and CDR2 are KGHSH and LQKENI. The CDR3 extends over 15 amino acids.

This chain connects TRBV19 to TRBJ1-4, with a tentative D call TRBD1 (6 bases). The CDR3 is 15 residues long. V was clipped by 3 bases and J by 2 bases, with 10 bases between them. CDR1 is LNHDA and CDR2 is SQIVND in the germline V gene (reference sequence). This CDR3 reads CASSMAGATNEKLFF. The CDR3, as DNA: TGTGCCAGTAGTATGGCGGGGGCGACTAATGAAAAACTGTTTTTT. Drawing the rest from reference TRBV19 and TRBJ1-4, the complete variable domain is DGGITQSPKYLFRKEGQNVTLSCEQNLNHDAMYWYRQDPGQGLRLIYYSQIVNDFQKGDIAEGYSVSREKKESFPLTVTSAQKNPTAFYLCASSMAGATNEKLFFGSGTQLSVL.

The chain employs TRBV11-2 and TRBJ2-7; perhaps TRBD2 as D (6 bases). This CDR3 contains 13 residues. Deletions cut 5 bases from V and 3 bases from J, with 11 bases between. Germline V gene sequence: CDR1 SGHAT, CDR2 FQNNGV. In DNA form, the CDR3 reads TGTGCCAGCAGCGTCGGGACTTTCTACGAGCAGTACTTC. Amino acids: CASSVGTFYEQYF.

The rearrangement joins TRBV29-1 to TRBJ2-7, with 8 bases that match TRBD2. V was clipped by 6 bases and J by 7 bases; unmatched bases: 11. CDR3 length: 13 amino acids. Looked up from germline, CDR1 is SQVTM and CDR2 is ANQGSEA. The CDR3 nucleotides are TGCAGCGTGGGCATGACTAGCGAGGGGGAGCAGTACTTC. The encoded protein is CSVGMTSEGEQYF.

The chain joins TRBV4-3 to TRBJ2-1; TRBD2 agrees at 9 bases. Trimming at V came to 0 bases and at J to 9 bases, leaving 12 bases not matched to a gene. Germline values: CDR1 LGHNA, CDR2 YSLEER. The CDR3 loop spans 17 amino acids. The CDR3 sequence is CASSQDLLAGPYVEQFF. In DNA form, the CDR3 reads TGCGCCAGCAGCCAAGATCTTCTAGCGGGGCCCTACGTTGAGCAGTTCTTC.

The chain carries TRBV29-1 and TRBJ2-4, with 8 bases that match TRBD2. Germline V gene data show CDR1 as SQVTM and CDR2 as ANQGSEA. The CDR3 extends over 16 amino acids. J lost 3 bases, V lost 7 bases, and 14 bases had no gene match. In DNA form, the CDR3 reads TGCAGCGCGAGGGACGGGACTAGATGGGACAAAAACATTCAGTACTTC. Its translation is CSARDGTRWDKNIQYF.

V gene TRBV28 combines with J gene TRBJ2-1; 11 nucleotides line up with TRBD2. V trimming: 6 bases; J trimming: 5 bases; junction bases outside the gene matches: 6. The germline CDR1 and CDR2 sequences are MDHEN and SYDVKM. The CDR3 has 15 residues. CDR3 residues: CASRPTSGIDNEQFF. The CDR3 bases are TGTGCCAGCAGACCGACTAGCGGGATCGACAATGAGCAGTTCTTC.

This chain uses TRBV7-8 with TRBJ1-2; 8 bases fit TRBD1. This CDR3 is built from 17 residues. Losses at the gene ends were 1 base for V and 6 bases for J; bases not matched to a gene: 13. Germline values: CDR1 SGHVS, CDR2 FQNEAQ. This chain's CDR3 is CASSLVHRQGPRNGYTF. CDR3 DNA: TGTGCCAGCAGCTTAGTCCACCGACAGGGGCCGAGGAATGGCTACACCTTC.

This chain links TRBV14 with TRBJ2-5; 14 positions match TRBD2. Germline loops: CDR1 SGHDN, CDR2 FVKESK. The ends lost 7 bases at V and 5 bases at J; junction bases unmatched: 12. The CDR3 loop spans 17 amino acids. CDR3 protein: CASNRGLAGGDGETQYF. Written as DNA, the CDR3 is TGTGCCAGCAACCGAGGACTAGCGGGGGGCGATGGGGAGACCCAGTACTTC.